Listed below are T cell receptor beta chains from one sample, sequenced in a study of memory CD4+ T cells and cytomegalovirus serostatus. TCRdb's copy holds only in-frame clones and misses some; the assay was immunoSEQ multiplex PCR. The profile shows under 40,000 clones, approximately 79% of them singletons. What was sequenced was memory CD4+ T cells from blood. These receptors were taken from an adult in good health and CMV-seropositive. Both conserved end residues are part of each CDR3. The order of the fields is clone size, D gene, V gene, J gene, CDR3 DNA, CDR3 protein. A D gene is named only where the DNA matches it firmly. A row's size may be missing; if present it is once, few, many or a size class.

abundance: NA; d_gene: NA; v_gene: TRBV4-2; j_gene: TRBJ2-5; CDR3nt: TGTGCCAGCAGCAATAAGAGAGAAGAGACCCAGTACTTC; CDR3aa: CASSNKREETQYF
abundance: once; d_gene: NA; v_gene: TRBV9; j_gene: TRBJ1-2; CDR3nt: TGTGCCAGCAGCGCACCCCGGGATTCCCTTTTTTCTAACTATGGCTACACCTTC; CDR3aa: CASSAPRDSLFSNYGYTF
abundance: NA; d_gene: TRBD1; v_gene: TRBV29-1; j_gene: TRBJ2-2; CDR3nt: TGCAGCACCAGACAGGGGGTCGCCGGGGAGCTGTTTTTT; CDR3aa: CSTRQGVAGELFF
abundance: NA; d_gene: NA; v_gene: TRBV7-9; j_gene: TRBJ2-5; CDR3nt: TGTGCCAGCAGCTTAGATTCAGGACTCCGAGAGACCCAGTACTTC; CDR3aa: CASSLDSGLRETQYF
abundance: NA; d_gene: NA; v_gene: TRBV13; j_gene: TRBJ1-5; CDR3nt: TGTGCCAGCAGCTTAGGGGCCGGCAATCAGCCCCAGCATTTT; CDR3aa: CASSLGAGNQPQHF
abundance: medium-sized; d_gene: NA; v_gene: TRBV6-1; j_gene: TRBJ2-2; CDR3nt: TGTGCCACAGGCGTTCGGGAGCTGTTTTTT; CDR3aa: CATGVRELFF
abundance: few; d_gene: NA; v_gene: TRBV5-8; j_gene: TRBJ1-2; CDR3nt: TGTGCCAGCAGCCGGGGCATGAAGGGGTTCTATGGCTACACCTTC; CDR3aa: CASSRGMKGFYGYTF
abundance: NA; d_gene: NA; v_gene: TRBV2; j_gene: TRBJ1-4; CDR3nt: TGTGCCAGCAGTAGGAACTCTAATGAAAAACTGTTTTTT; CDR3aa: CASSRNSNEKLFF
abundance: NA; d_gene: NA; v_gene: TRBV11-3; j_gene: TRBJ2-2; CDR3nt: TGTGCCAGCAGCTTAAATCCGGCCACCGGGGAGCTGTTTTTT; CDR3aa: CASSLNPATGELFF
abundance: NA; d_gene: NA; v_gene: TRBV6-5; j_gene: TRBJ1-5; CDR3nt: TGTGCCAGCAGTTACGGGTCGGATAGCAATCAGCCCCAGCATTTT; CDR3aa: CASSYGSDSNQPQHF
abundance: few; d_gene: NA; v_gene: TRBV6-6; j_gene: TRBJ2-2; CDR3nt: TGTGCCAGCAGTTACTCGAGAGGGGCGGGCGGGGAGCTGTTTTTT; CDR3aa: CASSYSRGAGGELFF
abundance: NA; d_gene: TRBD2; v_gene: TRBV7-6; j_gene: TRBJ2-2; CDR3nt: TGTGCCAGCAGCTTAGCGAGCCCGCTAGCGGCGAACACCGGGGAGCTGTTTTTT; CDR3aa: CASSLASPLAANTGELFF
abundance: NA; d_gene: NA; v_gene: TRBV5-6; j_gene: TRBJ1-2; CDR3nt: TGTGCCAGCAGCTTGGCCTTAGGGCCTTACACCTTC; CDR3aa: CASSLALGPYTF
abundance: NA; d_gene: NA; v_gene: TRBV28; j_gene: TRBJ2-2; CDR3nt: TGTGCCAGCAGTTTGTCGGGGGCCGGGGAGCTGTTTTTT; CDR3aa: CASSLSGAGELFF
abundance: NA; d_gene: TRBD2; v_gene: TRBV7-3; j_gene: TRBJ2-7; CDR3nt: TGTGCCAGCAGCCCTAATGGGGGGGAACAGTACTTC; CDR3aa: CASSPNGGEQYF
abundance: few; d_gene: TRBD2; v_gene: TRBV7-8; j_gene: TRBJ2-5; CDR3nt: TGTGCCAGCAGCTTGGGACTAAAAGAGACCCAGTACTTC; CDR3aa: CASSLGLKETQYF
abundance: NA; d_gene: TRBD1; v_gene: TRBV4-2; j_gene: TRBJ1-3; CDR3nt: TGTGCCAGCAGCCAAGGAAGGGACAGGGTTTACTCTGGAAACACCATATATTTT; CDR3aa: CASSQGRDRVYSGNTIYF
abundance: NA; d_gene: TRBD2; v_gene: TRBV6-1; j_gene: TRBJ2-3; CDR3nt: TGTGCCAGCAGTGTGGTTTCAGCGGGGGCCCGCACAGATACGCAGTATTTT; CDR3aa: CASSVVSAGARTDTQYF